This T cell receptor beta chain was found in a study of T cell repertoires in cytomegalovirus infection. On the study more broadly: Public TCR beta signatures indicated both CMV infection and matching HLA type.

Comment on this clonotype: What it recognizes is unknown.

Each CDR3 protein is one row after TCRdb ran MiXCR on the reads. The table shows about 490,000 distinct CDR3 sequences, with approximately 25% occurring only once. Study-wide points: The study identified carriers of CMV plus the relevant HLA from cumulative public TCR beta family frequency. Clonotypes of TCR beta that were HLA-C-restricted and CMV-specific dominated the ex vivo response.

Source material: PBMCs. The sequence was collected from a human donor in good health (CMV status not recorded). Some clones in this sample may be carry-over from other donors' samples.

The CDR3 loop reads CASSPVELDGQPQHF. The CDR3 DNA sequence: TGTGCCAGCAGCCCTGTCGAATTGGACGGTCAGCCCCAGCATTTT. J is TRBJ1-5 and V is TRBV4-2; unclear D gene. Per germline, CDR1 LGHNA and CDR2 YNFKEQ. V lost 4 bases and J 6 bases, leaving 16 bases between the germline ends. The CDR3 is made up of 15 amino acids.